These 21 T cell receptor beta chains were all obtained from the same sample, sequenced in a study of spatial heterogeneity in lung cancer. Time point of the sample: sample taken at primary tumor resection. TCRdb re-derived calls from the 5' RACE reads in MiXCR, one entry per CDR3 protein. The sample records around 87,000 distinct CDR3 sequences, about 12% being singletons. The source was PBMCs, collected at surgery. Source of these receptors: a male donor with early-stage non-small cell lung cancer.

This clonotype was recorded at least ten times. V gene TRBV29-1 combines with J gene TRBJ2-1, with 9 positions matching TRBD1. This CDR3 contains 13 residues. J was trimmed by 6 bases and V by 3 bases; bases with no gene match: 3. The V gene's germline CDR1 is SQVTM and CDR2 ANQGSEA. The CDR3 region is CSVERTGANEQFF. CDR3 nucleotides: TGCAGCGTTGAGAGGACAGGGGCCAATGAGCAGTTCTTC.

This clonotype was observed a handful of times. V and J are TRBV7-2 and TRBJ1-1; D unresolved. CDR1 is SGHTA and CDR2 is FQGNSA in the germline V gene. CDR3 length: 14 amino acids. V lost 1 base, J lost 0 bases, and 6 bases lay in between. CDR3 in amino acids: CASSLEAVNTEAFF. CDR3 nucleotide sequence: TGTGCCAGCAGCTTAGAGGCAGTGAACACTGAAGCTTTCTTT.

The CDR3 reads CASSQGLAGLHYEQYF. The CDR3 nucleotides are TGTGCCAGCAGCCAAGGACTAGCGGGCTTGCACTACGAGCAGTACTTC. The chain carries TRBV3-1 and TRBJ2-7, with 10 bases fitting TRBD2. This CDR3 has 16 residues. Trimming cost V 1 base and J 3 bases; bases outside gene matches: 6. From germline, CDR1 is LGHDT and CDR2 YNNKEL (reference sequence).

Within the sample, this clonotype is medium-sized. The CDR3 DNA sequence: TGTGCCAGCTCACCGAACAGGGGTTCACCCCTCCACTTT. Its protein product is CASSPNRGSPLHF. This sequence joins TRBV18 and TRBJ1-6; 7 bases map to TRBD1. CDR1 KGHSH and CDR2 LQKENI come from the germline V gene. This CDR3 region has 13 residues. The V gene end was trimmed by 3 bases and the J gene end by 9 bases; junction bases not matched to a gene: 2.

In this sample, this clonotype turned up a few times. The CDR3 DNA is TGTGCCAGCAGCTTAGGCGGAGTTAGCGGGAGGGCCCATAGCACAGATACGCAGTATTTT. As protein: CASSLGGVSGRAHSTDTQYF. The rearrangement uses TRBV11-3 and TRBJ2-3, with 11 bases lining up with TRBD2. After removal of 1 base from V and 0 bases from J, the junction contained 12 bases not matched to a gene. There are 20 residues in the CDR3. Germline values: CDR1 SGHNT, CDR2 YENEEA.

This clonotype showed up just a few times. The rearrangement joins TRBV21-1 to TRBJ2-3; no DNA check was done on the table's D call, TRBD1. TRBV21-1 is an annotated pseudogene. The CDR3 length is 16 residues. CDR3 region: CASSNMGGFDTDTQYF. The CDR3 nucleotides are TGTGCCAGCAGCAATATGGGCGGGTTTGACACAGATACGCAGTATTTT.

This clonotype was found a few times. The chain links TRBV18 to TRBJ1-2, with TRBD1 identical over 10 bases. Germline V gives CDR1 KGHSH, CDR2 LQKENI. The CDR3 length is 15 residues. Trimming cost V 2 bases and J 4 bases; bases outside gene matches: 4. The CDR3 coding sequence is TGTGCCAGCTCACCAGGGACAGGGGCATCCTATGGCTACACCTTC. Amino acid sequence: CASSPGTGASYGYTF.

This clonotype was picked up a small number of times. The chain uses TRBV6-2 or TRBV6-3 and TRBJ2-2; 8 nucleotides agree with TRBD1. The trim removed 5 bases at V and 0 bases at J, leaving 5 bases unmatched. The CDR3 sequence is 16 residues long. Germline V gene sequence: CDR1 MNHEY, CDR2 SVGEGT. The CDR3 reads CASSRDRRPNTGELFF. The CDR3 DNA is TGTGCCAGCAGTCGGGACAGGCGGCCGAACACCGGGGAGCTGTTTTTT.

Only a few counts were recorded for this clonotype. This sequence joins TRBV7-2 and TRBJ1-5; D is unclear. Germline V gene lookup returns CDR1 SGHTA and CDR2 FQGNSA. V was trimmed by 1 base and J by 0 bases, leaving 7 bases between them. The length of the CDR3 is 15 residues. CDR3 sequence (DNA): TGTGCCAGCAGCTTAGGCGGAAATAGCAATCAGCCCCAGCATTTT. This gives the protein CASSLGGNSNQPQHF.

This clonotype was observed a few times. J is TRBJ2-6 and V is TRBV12-3 or TRBV12-4; D possibly corresponds to TRBD1 (5 bases). There are 15 residues in the CDR3. Trimming cost V 5 bases and J 2 bases, with 10 bases left between them. CDR3 in amino acids: CASSPGFAGANVLTF. As DNA, the CDR3 is TGTGCCAGCAGTCCAGGGTTTGCTGGGGCCAACGTCCTGACTTTC.

This clonotype was recorded a few times. The genes are TRBV7-8 and TRBJ1-5; 10 nucleotides agree with TRBD1. With 6 bases clipped from V and 4 bases from J, the junction kept 6 bases outside the gene matches. The germline CDR1 and CDR2 sequences are SGHVS and FQNEAQ. The length of the CDR3 is 15 residues. CDR3 sequence: CASRQGQGLNQPQHF. The DNA for the CDR3 is TGTGCCAGCAGACAGGGACAGGGGCTAAATCAGCCCCAGCATTTT.

This sequence joins TRBV20-1 and TRBJ2-3, with 12 bases matching TRBD2. Germline values: CDR1 DFQATT, CDR2 SNEGSKA (reference sequence). CDR3 length: 18 amino acids. V shed 6 bases, J shed 0 bases, and the junction held 13 bases outside the gene matches. CDR3 sequence: CSASGLAGLSSSTDTQYF. The CDR3 DNA follows: TGCAGTGCCTCCGGACTAGCGGGACTATCATCTAGCACAGATACGCAGTATTTT.

The chain uses TRBV6-1 and TRBJ2-3; no reliable D call. Germline V CDR1 and CDR2: MNHNS, SASEGT. The CDR3 spans 13 residues. V was clipped by 4 bases and J by 2 bases, with 7 bases between them. This CDR3 is CASSARHTDTQYF. CDR3 in DNA: TGTGCCAGCAGTGCCAGACACACAGATACGCAGTATTTT.

The rearrangement links TRBV11-2 to TRBJ2-1; 9 nucleotides agree with TRBD2. Losses at the gene ends were 5 bases for V and 9 bases for J; bases not matched to a gene: 11. Germline CDR1 reads SGHAT; CDR2 reads FQNNGV. This CDR3 comprises 15 residues. The CDR3 DNA reads TGTGCCAGCAGCCCTGAAGTAGCGGGAGAAGGTGAGCAGTTCTTC. Its protein is CASSPEVAGEGEQFF.

This clonotype occurred a few times. The rearrangement joins TRBV15 to TRBJ2-7; 9 nucleotides align to TRBD1. Trimming took 4 bases from V and 6 from J; bases not matched to a gene: 10. Germline V gene data show CDR1 as LNHNV and CDR2 as YYDKDF (reference sequence). This CDR3 comprises 15 residues. As DNA, the CDR3 is TGTGCCACCAGCAAACCGGGACAGGGAATTGCCGAGCAGTACTTC. Translated, it gives CATSKPGQGIAEQYF.

At least ten counts were recorded for this clonotype. The CDR3 is CASSQAILALYNEQFF. In nucleotides, the CDR3 is TGTGCCAGCAGCCAAGCTATACTGGCTTTATACAATGAGCAGTTCTTC. The rearrangement uses TRBV3-1 and TRBJ2-1; no reliable D call. The CDR3 is 16 residues long. Looked up from germline, CDR1 is LGHDT and CDR2 is YNNKEL (reference sequence). Trimming left V 1 base short and J 4 bases short, with 14 bases between.

This clonotype was seen a few times. The chain employs TRBV20-1 and TRBJ2-2; D is unresolved. V shed 3 bases and J shed 2 bases, with 10 bases lying between them. CDR1 is DFQATT and CDR2 is SNEGSKA in the germline V gene (reference sequence). CDR3 length: 14 amino acids. The DNA of the CDR3 is TGCAGTGCTAGCTCCGGGCAAAACACCGGGGAGCTGTTTTTT. As protein: CSASSGQNTGELFF.

The rearrangement links TRBV20-1 to TRBJ1-2; possibly TRBD1 for D (6 bases). V was cut by 3 bases and J by 7 bases, with 15 bases left in between. CDR3 length equals 13 residues. Germline CDR1 and CDR2: DFQATT and SNEGSKA (reference sequence). The CDR3 sequence is CSASFSGGRGYTF. DNA for the CDR3: TGCAGTGCTAGTTTTTCTGGGGGCCGTGGCTACACCTTC.

This clonotype was counted a few times. This rearrangement joins TRBV7-6 to TRBJ2-1; D is uncertain. V lost 5 bases to trimming and J lost 7 bases, with 12 bases between them. CDR3 length: 13 amino acids. Germline V lookup: CDR1 SGHVS, CDR2 FNYEAQ. The CDR3 region is CASSPRLGNEQFF. The DNA of the CDR3 is TGTGCCAGCAGCCCACGTCTAGGGAATGAGCAGTTCTTC.

This clonotype was counted ten times or more. This chain uses TRBV7-9 with TRBJ1-5; the D gene is possibly TRBD1 (6 bases). With 5 bases removed from V and 3 bases from J, the gap between germline ends came to 11 bases. CDR1 is SEHNR and CDR2 is FQNEAQ in the germline V gene (reference sequence). The CDR3 runs to 14 residues. The chain's CDR3 is CASSPTGNNQPQHF. CDR3 DNA sequence: TGTGCCAGCAGCCCAACAGGGAACAATCAGCCCCAGCATTTT.

Many counts were recorded for this clonotype. The chain joins TRBV29-1 to TRBJ2-5; D is unclear. V was clipped by 3 bases and J by 0 bases, with 8 bases between them. Germline CDR1 SQVTM, CDR2 ANQGSEA. CDR3 size: 13 residues. Here the CDR3 reads CSVDWANQETQYF. DNA for the CDR3: TGCAGCGTTGATTGGGCAAACCAAGAGACCCAGTACTTC.